A selection of T cell receptor beta chains follows, all from one sample in a study of cytomegalovirus exposure and HLA in healthy donors. Profiled with immunoSEQ multiplex PCR; TCRdb holds only in-frame clones, not every one. The sample records 95,000 to 100,000 clones, 76% being singletons. The material sequenced was PBMCs. These receptors were taken from a man in his forties or fifties in good health and CMV-seronegative. The CDR3 runs from the conserved cysteine through the conserved F or W. Each record gives: D gene, V gene, clone size, J gene, CDR3 protein, CDR3 DNA. A D gene is named only where the DNA matches it firmly. Rows give clone size only sometimes, using once, few, many, or a class for an expanded clone.

D gene: TRBD1; V gene: TRBV28; clone size: NA; J gene: TRBJ2-5; CDR3 protein: CASSQDRGMETQYF; CDR3 DNA: TGTGCCAGCAGTCAGGACAGGGGAATGGAGACCCAGTACTTC
D gene: NA; V gene: TRBV28; clone size: NA; J gene: TRBJ2-1; CDR3 protein: CASRNSRDSNYNEQFF; CDR3 DNA: TGTGCCAGCAGGAACAGCAGGGACTCAAACTACAATGAGCAGTTCTTC
D gene: NA; V gene: TRBV25-1; clone size: NA; J gene: TRBJ2-3; CDR3 protein: CATGTDTQYF; CDR3 DNA: TGTGCCACCGGGACAGATACGCAGTATTTT
D gene: NA; V gene: TRBV18; clone size: NA; J gene: TRBJ2-7; CDR3 protein: CASSPLQGVSYEQYF; CDR3 DNA: TGTGCCAGCTCACCATTACAGGGCGTTTCCTACGAGCAGTACTTC
D gene: NA; V gene: TRBV25-1; clone size: NA; J gene: TRBJ2-3; CDR3 protein: CASSEFGSPTDTQYF; CDR3 DNA: TGTGCCAGCAGTGAATTCGGGAGCCCCACAGATACGCAGTATTTT
D gene: TRBD2; V gene: TRBV9; clone size: NA; J gene: TRBJ2-1; CDR3 protein: CASSVTGLAGGAYPEQFF; CDR3 DNA: TGTGCCAGCAGCGTAACCGGACTAGCGGGAGGCGCCTATCCTGAGCAGTTCTTC
D gene: TRBD1; V gene: TRBV28; clone size: NA; J gene: TRBJ1-5; CDR3 protein: CASSPPDRVGQPQHF; CDR3 DNA: TGTGCCAGCAGCCCACCCGACAGGGTCGGTCAGCCCCAGCATTTT
D gene: NA; V gene: TRBV19; clone size: NA; J gene: TRBJ1-2; CDR3 protein: CASREYYGYTF; CDR3 DNA: TGTGCCAGTAGGGAGTACTATGGCTACACCTTC
D gene: NA; V gene: TRBV11-2; clone size: NA; J gene: TRBJ1-1; CDR3 protein: CASSLGLYAFF; CDR3 DNA: TGTGCCAGCAGCTTAGGTTTGTATGCTTTCTTT
D gene: TRBD2; V gene: TRBV6-5; clone size: NA; J gene: TRBJ2-7; CDR3 protein: CASSYPGTSVSYEQYF; CDR3 DNA: TGTGCCAGCAGTTACCCCGGGACTAGCGTGTCCTACGAGCAGTACTTC
D gene: TRBD1; V gene: TRBV28; clone size: NA; J gene: TRBJ1-4; CDR3 protein: CASRTGGNEKLFF; CDR3 DNA: TGTGCCAGCAGAACAGGGGGAAATGAAAAACTGTTTTTT
D gene: NA; V gene: TRBV14; clone size: few; J gene: TRBJ2-2; CDR3 protein: CASSLVLPTNTGELFF; CDR3 DNA: TGTGCCAGCAGCCTCGTGCTACCGACAAACACCGGGGAGCTGTTTTTT
D gene: TRBD1; V gene: TRBV2; clone size: NA; J gene: TRBJ2-4; CDR3 protein: CASSARGLKNIQYF; CDR3 DNA: TGTGCCAGCAGTGCCAGGGGGCTGAAAAACATTCAGTACTTC
D gene: NA; V gene: TRBV28; clone size: NA; J gene: TRBJ1-1; CDR3 protein: CASSPGNRDTEAFF; CDR3 DNA: TGTGCCAGCAGTCCAGGGAACCGAGACACTGAAGCTTTCTTT
D gene: NA; V gene: TRBV28; clone size: few; J gene: TRBJ1-1; CDR3 protein: CASTEGMNTEAFF; CDR3 DNA: TGTGCCAGTACAGAAGGTATGAACACTGAAGCTTTCTTT
D gene: NA; V gene: TRBV27; clone size: NA; J gene: TRBJ1-1; CDR3 protein: CASSSGGRAFF; CDR3 DNA: TGTGCCAGCAGTTCGGGGGGGCGAGCTTTCTTT
D gene: NA; V gene: TRBV4-1; clone size: NA; J gene: TRBJ2-1; CDR3 protein: CASSQGRASSYNEQFF; CDR3 DNA: TGCGCCAGCAGCCAAGGGCGGGCGAGCTCCTACAATGAGCAGTTCTTC
D gene: TRBD1; V gene: TRBV7-9; clone size: NA; J gene: TRBJ2-7; CDR3 protein: CSSRAGGDEQYF; CDR3 DNA: TGTTCCAGCCGGGCAGGGGGCGACGAGCAGTACTTC
D gene: TRBD1; V gene: TRBV28; clone size: NA; J gene: TRBJ2-1; CDR3 protein: CASSWGTEAYNEQFF; CDR3 DNA: TGTGCCAGCAGTTGGGGGACAGAAGCATACAATGAGCAGTTCTTC
D gene: TRBD1; V gene: TRBV6-5; clone size: NA; J gene: TRBJ1-1; CDR3 protein: CASSYTRDRDTEAFF; CDR3 DNA: TGTGCCAGCAGTTACACCAGGGACAGGGATACTGAAGCTTTCTTT
D gene: TRBD2; V gene: TRBV10-3; clone size: NA; J gene: TRBJ2-7; CDR3 protein: CATVAGGAFEQYF; CDR3 DNA: TGTGCCACCGTCGCCGGGGGGGCCTTCGAGCAGTACTTC
D gene: TRBD2; V gene: TRBV7-6; clone size: NA; J gene: TRBJ2-7; CDR3 protein: CASSPGTSGLSSYEQYF; CDR3 DNA: TGTGCCAGCAGCCCAGGGACTAGCGGGCTGAGCTCCTACGAGCAGTACTTC
D gene: TRBD1; V gene: TRBV30; clone size: NA; J gene: TRBJ1-4; CDR3 protein: CAWEPGTGREKLFF; CDR3 DNA: TGTGCCTGGGAACCCGGGACAGGGCGGGAAAAACTGTTTTTT
D gene: NA; V gene: TRBV28; clone size: NA; J gene: TRBJ1-1; CDR3 protein: CASSSLRGNTEAFF; CDR3 DNA: TGTGCCAGCAGTTCTTTGCGGGGGAACACTGAAGCTTTCTTT
D gene: NA; V gene: TRBV7-2; clone size: NA; J gene: TRBJ2-3; CDR3 protein: CASSLGPDYTNTQYF; CDR3 DNA: TGTGCCAGCAGCTTGGGCCCGGACTATACCAATACGCAGTATTTT
D gene: NA; V gene: TRBV6-4; clone size: NA; J gene: TRBJ2-3; CDR3 protein: CASSDGEGGTDTQYF; CDR3 DNA: TGTGCCAGCAGTGACGGGGAAGGGGGCACAGATACGCAGTATTTT
D gene: TRBD2; V gene: TRBV7-6; clone size: few; J gene: TRBJ2-3; CDR3 protein: CASSLVASGGVTDTQYF; CDR3 DNA: TGTGCCAGCAGCTTAGTTGCTAGCGGGGGAGTTACAGATACGCAGTATTTT